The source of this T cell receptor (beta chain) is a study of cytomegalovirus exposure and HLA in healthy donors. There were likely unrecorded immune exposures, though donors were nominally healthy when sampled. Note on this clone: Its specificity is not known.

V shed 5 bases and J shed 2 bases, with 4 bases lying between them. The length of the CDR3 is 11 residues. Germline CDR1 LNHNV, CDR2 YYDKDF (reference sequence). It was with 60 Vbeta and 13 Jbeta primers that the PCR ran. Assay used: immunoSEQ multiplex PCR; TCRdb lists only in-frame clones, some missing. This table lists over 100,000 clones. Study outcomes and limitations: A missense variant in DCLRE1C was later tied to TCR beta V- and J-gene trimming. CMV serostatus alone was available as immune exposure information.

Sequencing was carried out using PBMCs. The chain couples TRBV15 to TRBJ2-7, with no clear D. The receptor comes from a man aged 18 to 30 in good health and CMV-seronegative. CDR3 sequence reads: CATSSTYEQYF. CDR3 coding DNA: TGTGCCACCAGCTCCACCTACGAGCAGTACTTC.